A selection of T cell receptor beta chains follows, all from one sample in a study of technical replicates of blood from several donors. Measured with immunoSEQ multiplex PCR; TCRdb has only the in-frame clones, and not every one. This table holds roughly 70,000 clones, approximately 93% found once. Sequenced: T cells isolated from PBMCs. The receptor set was obtained from a human donor in good health. The conserved cysteine and the conserved F or W are not part of the CDR3 here. Some rows have no size entry. The others give once, few or many, or a class for an expanded clone.

j_gene: TRBJ2-2
abundance: .
v_gene: TRBV29-1
CDR3aa: SGTYGAGLTTGELF

j_gene: TRBJ2-7
abundance: .
v_gene: TRBV10-2
CDR3aa: ASSGGYEQY

j_gene: TRBJ2-3
abundance: .
v_gene: TRBV7-2
CDR3aa: ASSLVGLAGRDTQY

j_gene: TRBJ2-7
abundance: .
v_gene: TRBV7-6
CDR3aa: ASSPLWLAGGAFYEQY

j_gene: TRBJ2-3
abundance: .
v_gene: TRBV5-1
CDR3aa: ASSSPEPHTDTQY

j_gene: TRBJ1-1
abundance: .
v_gene: TRBV4-2
CDR3aa: ASTLNTEAF

j_gene: TRBJ1-1
abundance: .
v_gene: TRBV5-6
CDR3aa: ASSLAGGEAF

j_gene: TRBJ2-2
abundance: .
v_gene: TRBV5-4
CDR3aa: ATHLGAGNTGELF

j_gene: TRBJ1-2
abundance: .
v_gene: TRBV6-1
CDR3aa: ASSGRQENYGYT

j_gene: TRBJ2-1
abundance: .
v_gene: TRBV18
CDR3aa: ASYNRVNEQF

j_gene: TRBJ1-4
abundance: .
v_gene: TRBV7-8
CDR3aa: ASSNSRIPGGLF

j_gene: TRBJ2-3
abundance: .
v_gene: TRBV2
CDR3aa: AIPKESTDTQY

j_gene: TRBJ1-5
abundance: .
v_gene: TRBV9
CDR3aa: ASSVSTGGQPQH

j_gene: TRBJ1-4
abundance: .
v_gene: TRBV5-4
CDR3aa: ASSYRTDLNEKLF

j_gene: TRBJ2-1
abundance: .
v_gene: TRBV7-9
CDR3aa: ASSPLGDSYNEQF

j_gene: TRBJ1-4
abundance: few
v_gene: TRBV9
CDR3aa: ASSVESSYRGEELF

j_gene: TRBJ2-1
abundance: .
v_gene: TRBV7-3
CDR3aa: ASSLNGMNEQF

j_gene: TRBJ2-1
abundance: .
v_gene: TRBV7-3
CDR3aa: ASSKGQGVHEQF

j_gene: TRBJ1-1
abundance: .
v_gene: TRBV18
CDR3aa: ASSPEGNTEAF

j_gene: TRBJ1-4
abundance: once
v_gene: TRBV9
CDR3aa: ASSAGGANEKLF

j_gene: TRBJ2-7
abundance: .
v_gene: TRBV30
CDR3aa: AWSPGLYYEQY

j_gene: TRBJ1-2
abundance: .
v_gene: TRBV10-1
CDR3aa: ASSDSNYGYT

j_gene: TRBJ2-5
abundance: .
v_gene: TRBV28
CDR3aa: ASSSPGTSGKETQY

j_gene: TRBJ1-1
abundance: .
v_gene: TRBV29-1
CDR3aa: SAIKLSTEAF